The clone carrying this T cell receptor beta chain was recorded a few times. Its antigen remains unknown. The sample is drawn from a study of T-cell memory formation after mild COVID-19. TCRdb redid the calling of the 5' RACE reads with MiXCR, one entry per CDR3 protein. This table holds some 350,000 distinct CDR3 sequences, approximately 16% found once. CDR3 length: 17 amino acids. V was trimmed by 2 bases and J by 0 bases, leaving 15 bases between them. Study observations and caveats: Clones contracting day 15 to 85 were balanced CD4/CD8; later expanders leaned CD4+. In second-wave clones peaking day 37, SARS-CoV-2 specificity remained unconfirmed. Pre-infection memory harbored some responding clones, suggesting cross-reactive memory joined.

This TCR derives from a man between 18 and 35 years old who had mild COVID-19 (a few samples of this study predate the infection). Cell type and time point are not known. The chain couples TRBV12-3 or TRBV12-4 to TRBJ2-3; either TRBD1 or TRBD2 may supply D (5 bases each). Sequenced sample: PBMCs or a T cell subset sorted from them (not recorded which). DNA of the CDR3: TGTGCCAGCAGTTTATTAGGGACGGATACTAGCACAGATACGCAGTATTTT. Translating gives CASSLLGTDTSTDTQYF.